This TCR beta chain emerged from a study of blood T cell repertoires in COVID-19. Overall study context: PBMCs, B-cell-depleted T cells, or T cells were the source of the cDNA or gDNA that made up the material.

The repertoire was sequenced with immunoSEQ multiplex PCR; TCRdb's copy has only in-frame clones and lacks some. This table has about 270,000 clones, 75% to 90% appearing once. Trimming removed 0 bases from V and 8 bases from J, with 12 bases in between. Germline-derived CDR1 and CDR2 are SGHRS and YFSETQ. The CDR3 is made up of 15 amino acids. Recruited during active infection, patients (from Seattle) were subsequently followed longitudinally. Sample: peripheral blood. The origin of this receptor is a woman aged 70-85 years with COVID-19, enrolled during active disease. V and J are TRBV5-1 and TRBJ1-6; D uncertain. The CDR3 is CASSLAMAGYSPLHF. CDR3 nucleotide sequence: TGCGCCAGCAGCTTGGCCATGGCAGGTTATTCACCCCTCCACTTT.